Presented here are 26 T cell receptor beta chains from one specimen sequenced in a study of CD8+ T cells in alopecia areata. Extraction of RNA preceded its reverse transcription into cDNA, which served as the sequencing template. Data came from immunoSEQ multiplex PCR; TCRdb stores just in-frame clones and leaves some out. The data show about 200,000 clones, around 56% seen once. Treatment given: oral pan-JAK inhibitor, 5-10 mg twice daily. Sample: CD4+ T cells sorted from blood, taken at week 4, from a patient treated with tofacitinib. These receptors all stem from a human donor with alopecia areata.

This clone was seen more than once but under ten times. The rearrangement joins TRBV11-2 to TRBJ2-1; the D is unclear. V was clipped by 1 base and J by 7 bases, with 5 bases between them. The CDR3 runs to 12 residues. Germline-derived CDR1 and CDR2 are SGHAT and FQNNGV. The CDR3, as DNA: TGTGCCAGCAGCTTAGCAGAGAATGAGCAGTTCTTC. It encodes CASSLAENEQFF.

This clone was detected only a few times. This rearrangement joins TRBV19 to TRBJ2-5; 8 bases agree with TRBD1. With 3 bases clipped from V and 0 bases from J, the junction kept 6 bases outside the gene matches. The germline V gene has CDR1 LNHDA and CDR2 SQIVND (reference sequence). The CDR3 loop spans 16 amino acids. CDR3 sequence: CASSIQGAGNQETQYF. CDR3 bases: TGTGCCAGTAGTATTCAGGGGGCGGGCAACCAAGAGACCCAGTACTTC. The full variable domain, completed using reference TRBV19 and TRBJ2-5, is DGGITQSPKYLFRKEGQNVTLSCEQNLNHDAMYWYRQDPGQGLRLIYYSQIVNDFQKGDIAEGYSVSREKKESFPLTVTSAQKNPTAFYLCASSIQGAGNQETQYFGPGTRLLVL.

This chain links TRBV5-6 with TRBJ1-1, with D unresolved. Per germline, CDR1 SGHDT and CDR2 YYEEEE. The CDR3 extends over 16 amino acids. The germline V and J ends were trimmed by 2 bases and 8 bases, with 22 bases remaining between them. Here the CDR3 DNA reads TGTGCCAGCAGCTTCTTGGATCGTGAACCGTTGGGAGAAGCTTTCTTT. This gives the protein CASSFLDREPLGEAFF.

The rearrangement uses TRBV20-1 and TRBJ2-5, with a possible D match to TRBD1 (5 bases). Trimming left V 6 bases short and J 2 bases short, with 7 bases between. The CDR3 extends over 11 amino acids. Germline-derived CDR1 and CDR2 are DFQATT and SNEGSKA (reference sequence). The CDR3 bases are TGCAGTGCAGGGGTGCAAGAGACCCAGTACTTC. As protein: CSAGVQETQYF.

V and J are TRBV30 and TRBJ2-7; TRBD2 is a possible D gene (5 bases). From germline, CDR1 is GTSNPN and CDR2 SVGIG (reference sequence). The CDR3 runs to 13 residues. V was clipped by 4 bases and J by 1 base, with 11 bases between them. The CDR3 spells CAWTRTQSYEQYF. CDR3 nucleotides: TGTGCCTGGACCCGGACTCAGTCCTACGAGCAGTACTTC.

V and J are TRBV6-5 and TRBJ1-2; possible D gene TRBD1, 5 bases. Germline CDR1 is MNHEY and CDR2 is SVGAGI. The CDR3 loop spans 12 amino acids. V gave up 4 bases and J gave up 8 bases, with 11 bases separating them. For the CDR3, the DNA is TGTGCCAGCAGTTTAAGTGGGGGAGGCTACACCTTC. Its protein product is CASSLSGGGYTF.

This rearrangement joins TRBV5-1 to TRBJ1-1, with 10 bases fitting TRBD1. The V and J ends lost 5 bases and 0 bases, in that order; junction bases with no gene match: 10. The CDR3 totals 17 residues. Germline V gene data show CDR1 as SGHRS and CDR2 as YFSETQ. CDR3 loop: CASSSSGTGVVNTEAFF. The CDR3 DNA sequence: TGCGCCAGCAGTTCTTCCGGGACAGGGGTGGTGAACACTGAAGCTTTCTTT.

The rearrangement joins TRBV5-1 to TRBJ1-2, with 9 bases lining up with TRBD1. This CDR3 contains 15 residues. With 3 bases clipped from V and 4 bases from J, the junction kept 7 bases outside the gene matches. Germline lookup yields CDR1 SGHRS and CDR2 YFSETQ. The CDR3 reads CASSSNRGQGYGYTF. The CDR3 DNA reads TGCGCCAGCAGCTCTAACAGGGGGCAGGGCTATGGCTACACCTTC.

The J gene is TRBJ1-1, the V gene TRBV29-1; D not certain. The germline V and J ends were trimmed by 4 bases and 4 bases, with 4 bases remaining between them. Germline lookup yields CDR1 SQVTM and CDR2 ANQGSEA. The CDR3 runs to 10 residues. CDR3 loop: CSVVVTEAFF. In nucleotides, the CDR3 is TGCAGCGTTGTCGTCACTGAAGCTTTCTTT.

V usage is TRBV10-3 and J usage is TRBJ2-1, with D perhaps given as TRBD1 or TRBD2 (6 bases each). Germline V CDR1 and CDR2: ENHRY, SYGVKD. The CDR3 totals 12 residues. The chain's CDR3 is CALETSGGEQFF. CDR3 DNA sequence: TGTGCTCTCGAGACTAGTGGGGGCGAGCAGTTCTTC.

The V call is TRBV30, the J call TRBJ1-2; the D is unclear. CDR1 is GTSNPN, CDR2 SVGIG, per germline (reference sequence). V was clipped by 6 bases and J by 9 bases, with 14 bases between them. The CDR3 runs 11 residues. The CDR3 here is CACSELVSYTF. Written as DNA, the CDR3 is TGTGCCTGCTCGGAGTTGGTGAGCTACACCTTC.

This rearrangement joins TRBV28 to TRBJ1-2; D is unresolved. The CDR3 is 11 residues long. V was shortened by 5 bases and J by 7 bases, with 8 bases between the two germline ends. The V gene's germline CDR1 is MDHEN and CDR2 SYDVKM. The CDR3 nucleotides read TGTGCCAGCAGTCCCGCCGGTGGCTACACCTTC. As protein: CASSPAGGYTF.

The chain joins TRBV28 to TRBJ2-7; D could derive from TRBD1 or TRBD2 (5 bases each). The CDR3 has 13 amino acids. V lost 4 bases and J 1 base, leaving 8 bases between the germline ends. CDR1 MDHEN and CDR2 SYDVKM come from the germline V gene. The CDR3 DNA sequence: TGTGCCAGCAGTTGGGACGGGTCCTACGAGCAGTACTTC. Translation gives CASSWDGSYEQYF.

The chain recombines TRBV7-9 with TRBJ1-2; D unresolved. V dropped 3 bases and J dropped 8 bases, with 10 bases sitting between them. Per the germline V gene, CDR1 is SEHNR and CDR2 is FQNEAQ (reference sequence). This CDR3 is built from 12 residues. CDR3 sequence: CASSFEDFGYTF. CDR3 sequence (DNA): TGTGCCAGCAGCTTTGAAGATTTCGGCTACACCTTC.

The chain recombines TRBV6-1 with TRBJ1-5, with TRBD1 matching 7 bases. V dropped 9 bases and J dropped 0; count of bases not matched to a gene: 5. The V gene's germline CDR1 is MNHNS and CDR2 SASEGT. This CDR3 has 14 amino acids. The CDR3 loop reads CASRQGNSNQPQHF. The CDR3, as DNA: TGTGCCAGTCGACAGGGAAATAGCAATCAGCCCCAGCATTTT.

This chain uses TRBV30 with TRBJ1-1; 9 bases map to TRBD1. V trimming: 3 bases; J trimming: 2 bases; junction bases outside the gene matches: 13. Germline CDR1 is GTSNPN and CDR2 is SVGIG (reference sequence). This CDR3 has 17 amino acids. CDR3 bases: TGTGCCTGGAGCACAAGACTCGGGACAGGGAGAAACACTGAAGCTTTCTTT. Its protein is CAWSTRLGTGRNTEAFF. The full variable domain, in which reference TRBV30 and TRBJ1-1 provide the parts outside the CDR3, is SQTIHQWPATLVQPVGSPLSLECTVEGTSNPNLYWYRQAAGRGLQLLFYSVGIGQISSEVPQNLSASRPQDRQFILSSKKLLLSDSGFYLCAWSTRLGTGRNTEAFFGQGTRLTVV.

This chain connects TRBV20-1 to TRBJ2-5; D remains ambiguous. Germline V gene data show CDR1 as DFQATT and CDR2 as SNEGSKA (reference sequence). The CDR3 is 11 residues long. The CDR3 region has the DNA TGCAGCGCGCAGAAGGACCCGGCCCAGTACTTC. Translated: CSAQKDPAQYF.

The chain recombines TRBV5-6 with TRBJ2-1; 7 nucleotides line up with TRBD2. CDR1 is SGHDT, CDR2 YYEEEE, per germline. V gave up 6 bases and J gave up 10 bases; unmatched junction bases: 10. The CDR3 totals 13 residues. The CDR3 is CASTEGLAEEQFF. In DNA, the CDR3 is TGTGCCAGCACCGAGGGGCTAGCGGAAGAGCAGTTCTTC.

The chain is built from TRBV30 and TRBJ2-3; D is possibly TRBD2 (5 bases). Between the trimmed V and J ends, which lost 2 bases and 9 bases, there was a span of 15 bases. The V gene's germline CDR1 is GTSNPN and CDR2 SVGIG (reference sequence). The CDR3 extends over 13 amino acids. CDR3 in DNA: TGTGCCTGGAGTTTAGATCGGGGATGGACGCAGTATTTT. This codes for CAWSLDRGWTQYF.

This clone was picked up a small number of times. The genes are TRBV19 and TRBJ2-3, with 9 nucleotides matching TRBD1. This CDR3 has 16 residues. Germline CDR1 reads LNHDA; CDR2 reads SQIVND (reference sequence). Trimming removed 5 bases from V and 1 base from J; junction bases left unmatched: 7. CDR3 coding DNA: TGTGCCAGTAGTCCCTCGGGACAGGGCGGCACAGATACGCAGTATTTT. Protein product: CASSPSGQGGTDTQYF.

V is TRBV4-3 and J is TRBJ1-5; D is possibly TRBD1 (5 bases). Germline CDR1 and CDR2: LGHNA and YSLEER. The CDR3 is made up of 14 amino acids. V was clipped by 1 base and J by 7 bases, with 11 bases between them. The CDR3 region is CASSQGQGGQPQHF. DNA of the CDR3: TGCGCCAGCAGCCAAGGGCAGGGTGGCCAGCCCCAGCATTTT.

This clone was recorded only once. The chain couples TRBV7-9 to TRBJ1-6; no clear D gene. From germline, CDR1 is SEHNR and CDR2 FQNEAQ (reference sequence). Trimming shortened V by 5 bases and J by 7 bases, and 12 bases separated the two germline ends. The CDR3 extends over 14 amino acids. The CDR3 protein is CASSRDRLNSPLHF. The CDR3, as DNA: TGTGCCAGCAGCCGAGATCGGTTGAATTCACCCCTCCACTTT.

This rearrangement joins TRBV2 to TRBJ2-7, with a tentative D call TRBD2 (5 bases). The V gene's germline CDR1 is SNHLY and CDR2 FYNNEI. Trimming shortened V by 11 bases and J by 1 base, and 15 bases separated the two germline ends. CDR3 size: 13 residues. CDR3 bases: TGTGCCGGCGGACTTTTTTCATCCTACGAGCAGTACTTC. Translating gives CAGGLFSSYEQYF.

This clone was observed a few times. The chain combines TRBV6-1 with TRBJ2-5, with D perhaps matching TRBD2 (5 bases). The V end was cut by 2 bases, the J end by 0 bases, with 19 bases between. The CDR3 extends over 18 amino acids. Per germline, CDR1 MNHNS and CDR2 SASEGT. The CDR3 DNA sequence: TGTGCCAGCAGTGAACTCCCCCCGGGGAAGACGTACCAAGAGACCCAGTACTTC. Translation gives CASSELPPGKTYQETQYF.

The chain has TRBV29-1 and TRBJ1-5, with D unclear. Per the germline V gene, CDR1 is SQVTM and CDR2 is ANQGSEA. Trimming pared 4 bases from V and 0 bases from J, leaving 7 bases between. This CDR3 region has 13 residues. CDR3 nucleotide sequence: TGCAGCGTTGCGGACTATAGCAATCAGCCCCAGCATTTT. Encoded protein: CSVADYSNQPQHF.

CDR3 amino acids: CASSLTATQQETQYF. In nucleotides, the CDR3 is TGTGCCAGCAGCTTGACGGCAACACAGCAAGAGACCCAGTACTTC. V usage is TRBV7-9 and J usage is TRBJ2-5; D not certain. There are 15 residues in the CDR3. V was pared by 3 bases and J by 2 bases, with 13 bases between. CDR1 is SEHNR, CDR2 FQNEAQ, per germline (reference sequence).